This TCR beta chain was obtained from a study of post-analysis software for immune sequencing data. Unique-molecular-identifier-tagged TCR beta cDNA libraries were used. TCRdb itself ran the PCR reads through MiXCR, one entry per CDR3 protein. The sample holds 150,000 or so distinct CDR3 sequences, 35% to 40% seen once. The CDR3 has 15 residues. V was pared by 3 bases and J by 3 bases, with 12 bases between. The receptor's source is a girl aged 5 to 17 with multiple sclerosis. This sequence joins TRBV12-3 or TRBV12-4 and TRBJ1-5, with D possibly being TRBD1 (5 bases). The starting material was blood, obtained after autologous hematopoietic stem cell transplantation. The CDR3: CASSFFRGTNQPQHF. The CDR3 coding sequence is TGTGCCAGCAGTTTTTTTCGGGGGACCAATCAGCCCCAGCATTTT.